Listed below are T cell receptor beta chains from one sample, sequenced in a study of cytomegalovirus exposure and HLA in healthy donors. The assay was immunoSEQ multiplex PCR, and TCRdb's table has in-frame clones only and misses some. Here the sample spans fewer than 130,000 clones, about 59% being singletons. The source material was PBMCs. These receptors all stem from a young man in good health and CMV-seropositive. Each CDR3 is given with its conserved first and last residue. Each record gives: J gene, V gene, clone size, D gene, CDR3 DNA, CDR3 protein. A D gene is named only where the DNA matches it firmly. Clone size appears in some rows only: once, few, many, or a class for an expanded clone.

j_gene: TRBJ1-2; v_gene: TRBV19; abundance: few; d_gene: TRBD1; CDR3nt: TGTGCCAGTAGTCCAGTGGACAGGGCCCTTTATGGCTACACCTTC; CDR3aa: CASSPVDRALYGYTF
j_gene: TRBJ2-2; v_gene: TRBV11-3; abundance: few; d_gene: .; CDR3nt: TGTGCCAGCAGCTCGACAGTGTCCGGGGAGCTGTTTTTT; CDR3aa: CASSSTVSGELFF
j_gene: TRBJ1-5; v_gene: TRBV12-5; abundance: .; d_gene: .; CDR3nt: TGTGCTAGTGGTTTTCAGCAGCCCCAGCATTTT; CDR3aa: CASGFQQPQHF
j_gene: TRBJ1-6; v_gene: TRBV10-3; abundance: .; d_gene: TRBD1; CDR3nt: TGTGCCATCAGTGAGGACAGGGTCTCACCCCTCCACTTT; CDR3aa: CAISEDRVSPLHF
j_gene: TRBJ1-2; v_gene: TRBV4-1; abundance: .; d_gene: .; CDR3nt: TGCGCCAGCAGCCAAGGGTGGGGCACTAACTATGGCTACACCTTC; CDR3aa: CASSQGWGTNYGYTF
j_gene: TRBJ2-7; v_gene: TRBV10-3; abundance: .; d_gene: .; CDR3nt: TGTGCCGCCCGTCCCCGGGAAACAGCCTACGAGCAGTACTTC; CDR3aa: CAARPRETAYEQYF
j_gene: TRBJ1-1; v_gene: TRBV29-1; abundance: .; d_gene: .; CDR3nt: TGCAGCGTTGGAGCTTACGGCACTGAAGCTTTCTTT; CDR3aa: CSVGAYGTEAFF
j_gene: TRBJ2-7; v_gene: TRBV11-2; abundance: .; d_gene: .; CDR3nt: TGTGCCAGCAGGTATTCCGCAGGGGGGTTTTCCTACGAGCAGTACTTC; CDR3aa: CASRYSAGGFSYEQYF
j_gene: TRBJ2-2; v_gene: TRBV10-1; abundance: .; d_gene: TRBD1; CDR3nt: TGCGCCAGCAGTGCCCCGGGACAGGGGGCAACCGGGGAGCTGTTTTTT; CDR3aa: CASSAPGQGATGELFF
j_gene: TRBJ1-1; v_gene: TRBV6-6; abundance: .; d_gene: TRBD1; CDR3nt: TGTGCCAGCAGTTCCCCGGGACAGGGATATTCTGAAGCTTTCTTT; CDR3aa: CASSSPGQGYSEAFF
j_gene: TRBJ2-7; v_gene: TRBV2; abundance: .; d_gene: .; CDR3nt: TGTGCCAGCAGTCCCAGGTCCTACGAGCAGTACTTC; CDR3aa: CASSPRSYEQYF
j_gene: TRBJ2-7; v_gene: TRBV2; abundance: .; d_gene: TRBD1; CDR3nt: TGTGCCAGCAGTGAGTGGACAGGGCCCCCTTGGGAGCAGTACTTC; CDR3aa: CASSEWTGPPWEQYF
j_gene: TRBJ1-1; v_gene: TRBV27; abundance: .; d_gene: TRBD1; CDR3nt: TGTGCCAGCAGTCAATTACAGGGGGCGGGAACTGAAGCTTTCTTT; CDR3aa: CASSQLQGAGTEAFF
j_gene: TRBJ2-7; v_gene: TRBV7-2; abundance: .; d_gene: .; CDR3nt: TGTGCCAGCAGCTCCATAGGGGGTTACCTCTCCTACGAGCAGTACTTC; CDR3aa: CASSSIGGYLSYEQYF
j_gene: TRBJ2-5; v_gene: TRBV19; abundance: .; d_gene: TRBD2; CDR3nt: TGTGCCAGTAAGAGTAGCGGGGGGGCTGGAGAGACCCAGTACTTC; CDR3aa: CASKSSGGAGETQYF
j_gene: TRBJ2-2; v_gene: TRBV18; abundance: .; d_gene: TRBD1; CDR3nt: TGTGCCAGCTCACGGGGACAGGGAGGAACCGGGGAGCTGTTTTTT; CDR3aa: CASSRGQGGTGELFF
j_gene: TRBJ1-5; v_gene: TRBV2; abundance: .; d_gene: .; CDR3nt: TGTGCCAGCAGCGCCAGGGGTTATAGCAATCAGCCCCAGCATTTT; CDR3aa: CASSARGYSNQPQHF